The 27 T cell receptor beta chains in this list originate from one sample, sequenced in a study of radiation and T cells in renal cell carcinoma. Stated time point: baseline pretreatment blood. The treatment denotes: 15 Gy SBRT to primary tumor, nephrectomy 4 weeks later. Profiling relied on immunoSEQ multiplex PCR, and the TCRdb table lists in-frame clones only, not all of them. The sample contains 120,000 to 150,000 clones, around 90% of which appear only once. The material was blood, obtained from a patient whose treatment included radiotherapy and nephrectomy. These receptors were collected from a woman between 70 and 85 years old with renal cell carcinoma.

This clone was detected once. This chain joins TRBV6-6 and TRBJ1-4, with 9 positions matching TRBD1. Losses at the gene ends were 4 bases for V and 7 bases for J; bases not matched to a gene: 10. CDR3 length: 16 amino acids. Germline V gene lookup returns CDR1 MNHNY and CDR2 SVGAGI (reference sequence). In DNA form, the CDR3 reads TGTGCCAGCAGTTCGCCCGAGACAGGGGGGAGTGAAAAACTGTTTTTT. Amino acids: CASSSPETGGSEKLFF.

The gene calls are TRBV4-2 and TRBJ1-2, with D tentatively TRBD1 (5 bases). This CDR3 is built from 15 residues. Deletions cut 1 base from V and 0 bases from J, with 9 bases between. The germline CDR1 and CDR2 sequences are LGHNA and YNFKEQ. The DNA for the CDR3 is TGTGCCAGCAGCCAAGGGGGGGGGTCTAACTATGGCTACACCTTC. This encodes CASSQGGGSNYGYTF.

V usage is TRBV11-2 and J usage is TRBJ2-1; D is ambiguous. CDR1 and CDR2 from the germline V gene are SGHAT and FQNNGV. Trimming stripped 0 bases from V and 7 bases from J, with 19 bases between. The CDR3 extends over 17 amino acids. The CDR3 region is CASSLEAVSRSWNEQFF. DNA for the CDR3: TGTGCCAGCAGCTTAGAGGCGGTCAGCAGGTCGTGGAATGAGCAGTTCTTC.

J is TRBJ1-1 and V is TRBV5-1; 8 bases align to TRBD1. CDR1 SGHRS and CDR2 YFSETQ come from the germline V gene. The CDR3 runs 14 residues. V lost 3 bases and J lost 4; bases outside the gene matches: 5. CDR3 DNA sequence: TGCGCCAGCAGCTCCGGACAGGGCGGCACTGAAGCTTTCTTT. Its translation: CASSSGQGGTEAFF.

The chain carries TRBV9 and TRBJ1-2, with 11 bases lining up with TRBD1. Germline V gene data show CDR1 as SGDLS and CDR2 as YYNGEE. V lost 4 bases, J lost 5 bases, and 4 bases stayed unmatched. The CDR3 covers 14 residues. CDR3 loop: CASSRGQGAYGYTF. The CDR3 DNA is TGTGCCAGCAGCCGTGGACAGGGGGCTTATGGCTACACCTTC.

The chain couples TRBV29-1 to TRBJ1-5; D remains unclear. V was clipped by 0 bases and J by 2 bases, with 2 bases between them. The CDR3 consists of 12 residues. Germline V gene lookup returns CDR1 SQVTM and CDR2 ANQGSEA. CDR3 residues: CSVEDGNQPQHF. Written as DNA, the CDR3 is TGCAGCGTTGAAGACGGCAATCAGCCCCAGCATTTT. Variable domain in full (rest from reference TRBV29-1 and TRBJ1-5): SAVISQKPSRDICQRGTSLTIQCQVDSQVTMMFWYRQQPGQSLTLIATANQGSEATYESGFVIDKFPISRPNLTFSTLTVSNMSPEDSSIYLCSVEDGNQPQHFGDGTRLSIL.

The rearrangement joins TRBV7-6 to TRBJ1-3, with a weak D call TRBD1 (6 bases). The CDR3 covers 17 residues. V was pared by 6 bases and J by 0 bases, with 18 bases between. CDR1 SGHVS and CDR2 FNYEAQ come from the germline V gene. CDR3 sequence: CASRFGAGASSGNTIYF. CDR3 DNA sequence: TGTGCCAGCAGGTTTGGGGCAGGGGCCAGCTCTGGAAACACCATATATTTT.

This clone is a singleton in its sample. The chain couples TRBV5-1 to TRBJ1-1; 7 positions agree with TRBD1. This CDR3 comprises 14 residues. The V gene end was trimmed by 0 bases and the J gene end by 5 bases; junction bases not matched to a gene: 4. CDR1 is SGHRS, CDR2 YFSETQ, per germline. The DNA of the CDR3 is TGCGCCAGCAGCTTGGCAGGGGGTCGAACTGAAGCTTTCTTT. Protein: CASSLAGGRTEAFF.

The chain has TRBV19 and TRBJ1-5, with 11 bases fitting TRBD1. The trim removed 3 bases at V and 6 bases at J, leaving 4 bases unmatched. Germline loops: CDR1 LNHDA, CDR2 SQIVND (reference sequence). The CDR3 loop spans 15 amino acids. The CDR3 reads CASSIGTGGSQPQHF. CDR3 coding DNA: TGTGCCAGTAGTATCGGGACAGGGGGTAGTCAGCCCCAGCATTTT. The full variable domain, with the rest looked up from reference TRBV19 and TRBJ1-5, is DGGITQSPKYLFRKEGQNVTLSCEQNLNHDAMYWYRQDPGQGLRLIYYSQIVNDFQKGDIAEGYSVSREKKESFPLTVTSAQKNPTAFYLCASSIGTGGSQPQHFGDGTRLSIL.

This clone was counted only a few times. The chain recombines TRBV6-1 with TRBJ1-6; TRBD1 is a possible D gene (5 bases). Germline V gene data show CDR1 as MNHNS and CDR2 as SASEGT. Trimming took 2 bases from V and 6 from J, leaving 14 bases between them. There are 16 residues in the CDR3. CDR3 region: CASSEYKGVANSPLHF. The CDR3 DNA reads TGTGCCAGCAGTGAATACAAAGGGGTGGCTAATTCACCCCTCCACTTT.

The chain uses TRBV4-1 and TRBJ1-4; 9 bases match TRBD1. The CDR3 has 15 amino acids. Germline assignment: CDR1 MGHRA and CDR2 YSYEKL. With V trimmed by 1 base and J by 5 bases, 2 bases remained unmatched. CDR3 nucleotides: TGCGCCAGCAGCCAAGTGGGACAGGGCAATGAAAAACTGTTTTTT. It specifies CASSQVGQGNEKLFF.

The V and J genes are TRBV19 and TRBJ1-2; 8 nucleotides align to TRBD1. V shed 3 bases and J 4 bases; nucleotides not matched to a gene: 4. Per the germline V gene, CDR1 is LNHDA and CDR2 is SQIVND (reference sequence). This CDR3 contains 14 residues. The CDR3 DNA follows: TGTGCCAGTAGTATCGGACAGGGAGGCTATGGCTACACCTTC. It encodes CASSIGQGGYGYTF.

V usage is TRBV10-3 and J usage is TRBJ2-7; a weak D match, TRBD1 (5 bases). The CDR3 contains 15 residues. V was trimmed by 5 bases and J by 7 bases, leaving 21 bases between them. CDR1 is ENHRY, CDR2 SYGVKD, per germline. The CDR3 bases are TGTGCCATCAGTTCGTTCGAGACAGCCCCCAGGGAGCAGTACTTC. As protein: CAISSFETAPREQYF.

This clone has a single count. The J gene is TRBJ1-2, the V gene TRBV30; D gene ambiguous. CDR1 is GTSNPN and CDR2 is SVGIG in the germline V gene (reference sequence). The V gene lost 0 bases and the J gene lost 2 bases, with 10 bases spanning the gap. CDR3 length equals 14 residues. CDR3 sequence reads: CAWSVQSGNYGYTF. CDR3 nucleotide sequence: TGTGCCTGGAGTGTACAGAGCGGAAACTATGGCTACACCTTC.

V and J are TRBV27 and TRBJ1-1, with D unresolved. Per germline, CDR1 MNHEY and CDR2 SMNVEV (reference sequence). This CDR3 is 18 amino acids long. The V and J ends lost 0 bases and 5 bases respectively, with 22 bases between them. The DNA of the CDR3 is TGTGCCAGCAGTTTATCGATTATAACGACAAGGATGGGGACTGAAGCTTTCTTT. This sequence encodes CASSLSIITTRMGTEAFF.

The rearrangement uses TRBV9 and TRBJ1-1, with 7 nucleotides matching TRBD1. J gave up 1 base and V 3 bases, and 12 bases lay outside the gene matches. Germline V gene data show CDR1 as SGDLS and CDR2 as YYNGEE. This CDR3 comprises 17 residues. The DNA for the CDR3 is TGTGCCAGCAGCGCCGGAGGGCAAACAGGGGCGAACACTGAAGCTTTCTTT. Translated, it gives CASSAGGQTGANTEAFF.

The V call is TRBV2, the J call TRBJ1-3; no clear D. CDR1 and CDR2 from the germline V gene are SNHLY and FYNNEI. There are 15 residues in the CDR3. Trimming left V 6 bases short and J 0 bases short, with 12 bases between. CDR3 amino acids: CASSFQLFSGNTIYF. CDR3 sequence (DNA): TGTGCCAGCAGCTTTCAGCTATTCTCTGGAAACACCATATATTTT.

V usage is TRBV19 and J usage is TRBJ2-1; 11 nucleotides match TRBD1. This CDR3 has 16 residues. Trimming cost V 6 bases and J 6 bases; bases outside gene matches: 10. Germline V gene data show CDR1 as LNHDA and CDR2 as SQIVND (reference sequence). In DNA form, the CDR3 reads TGTGCCAGTAGACCCACCCGGGACAGGGGGGCCAATGAGCAGTTCTTC. This sequence encodes CASRPTRDRGANEQFF.

The chain couples TRBV7-2 to TRBJ1-5; 8 positions agree with TRBD1. The germline V gene has CDR1 SGHTA and CDR2 FQGNSA. This CDR3 comprises 14 residues. V was pared by 3 bases and J by 2 bases, with 0 bases of the junction left unmatched. CDR3 DNA sequence: TGTGCCAGCAGCTTGACAGGGGGCAATCAGCCCCAGCATTTT. Protein: CASSLTGGNQPQHF. Drawing the rest from reference TRBV7-2 and TRBJ1-5, the complete variable domain is GAGVSQSPSNKVTEKGKDVELRCDPISGHTALYWYRQSLGQGLEFLIYFQGNSAPDKSGLPSDRFSAERTGGSVSTLTIQRTQQEDSAVYLCASSLTGGNQPQHFGDGTRLSIL.

This clone is a singleton in its sample. The genes are TRBV4-3 and TRBJ2-6; weak D call: TRBD1 (6 bases). This CDR3 has 18 amino acids. V dropped 0 bases and J dropped 1 base, with 13 bases sitting between them. The germline V gene encodes CDR1 LGHNA and CDR2 YSLEER. The DNA of the CDR3 is TGCGCCAGCAGCCAAGATAGCACAGGGACATCTGGGGCCAACGTCCTGACTTTC. It is translated as CASSQDSTGTSGANVLTF.

The rearrangement uses TRBV2 and TRBJ1-5; 8 bases agree with TRBD1. The CDR3 runs to 16 residues. The germline CDR1 and CDR2 sequences are SNHLY and FYNNEI. J gave up 9 bases and V 1 base, and 11 bases lay outside the gene matches. The CDR3 loop reads CASSEDALSGGPPQHF. The CDR3 region has the DNA TGTGCCAGCAGTGAAGACGCTTTGTCAGGGGGCCCGCCCCAGCATTTT. The full variable domain, rest sourced from reference TRBV2 and TRBJ1-5, is EPEVTQTPSHQVTQMGQEVILRCVPISNHLYFYWYRQILGQKVEFLVSFYNNEISEKSEIFDDQFSVERPDGSNFTLKIRSTKLEDSAMYFCASSEDALSGGPPQHFGDGTRLSIL.

This chain connects TRBV18 to TRBJ1-2; 7 bases fit TRBD1. V lost 0 bases and J lost 8; bases outside the gene matches: 9. This CDR3 region has 15 residues. The germline V gene has CDR1 KGHSH and CDR2 LQKENI. The CDR3 DNA is TGTGCCAGCTCACCACCTATCGCAGGGGGAGAGGGCTACACCTTC. This sequence encodes CASSPPIAGGEGYTF.

This clone was observed once. The rearrangement links TRBV19 to TRBJ1-5; D remains ambiguous. The V gene lost 5 bases and the J gene lost 4 bases, with 9 bases spanning the gap. The germline gives CDR1 LNHDA, CDR2 SQIVND (reference sequence). The CDR3 sequence is 13 residues long. The CDR3: CASSSQDNQPQHF. The CDR3 DNA reads TGTGCCAGTAGTTCCCAGGATAATCAGCCCCAGCATTTT.

This sequence joins TRBV5-1 and TRBJ2-3, with 7 nucleotides matching TRBD1. CDR3 length: 15 residues. V was clipped by 2 bases and J by 1 base; unmatched bases: 4. Germline CDR1 reads SGHRS; CDR2 reads YFSETQ. Written as DNA, the CDR3 is TGCGCCAGCAGCTTCTCCGGGACAGGCACAGATACGCAGTATTTT. Translation gives CASSFSGTGTDTQYF.

This sequence joins TRBV30 and TRBJ2-1, with D perhaps TRBD1 (6 bases). This CDR3 spans 12 amino acids. Germline V gene sequence: CDR1 GTSNPN, CDR2 SVGIG (reference sequence). Trimming took off 3 bases at V and 6 bases at J, with 9 bases between the two ends. The CDR3: CAWSRQANEQFF. The CDR3 DNA reads as TGTGCCTGGAGCCGACAGGCCAATGAGCAGTTCTTC.

This chain connects TRBV6-5 to TRBJ1-1; D possibly corresponds to TRBD1 (5 bases). This CDR3 is built from 15 residues. Germline CDR1 reads MNHEY; CDR2 reads SVGAGI. The ends were cut back, 1 base at V and 3 bases at J, with 12 bases in the middle. This chain's CDR3 is CASSYLGLLDTEAFF. The CDR3 coding sequence is TGTGCCAGCAGTTACTTGGGACTCCTGGACACTGAAGCTTTCTTT.

The rearrangement joins TRBV29-1 to TRBJ2-3; possible D gene TRBD2, 5 bases. V dropped 0 bases and J dropped 5 bases, with 9 bases sitting between them. This CDR3 has 13 residues. Germline V gene data show CDR1 as SQVTM and CDR2 as ANQGSEA. In DNA, the CDR3 is TGCAGCGTTGAAGATCTCCGGGGAGATACGCAGTATTTT. Residues: CSVEDLRGDTQYF.